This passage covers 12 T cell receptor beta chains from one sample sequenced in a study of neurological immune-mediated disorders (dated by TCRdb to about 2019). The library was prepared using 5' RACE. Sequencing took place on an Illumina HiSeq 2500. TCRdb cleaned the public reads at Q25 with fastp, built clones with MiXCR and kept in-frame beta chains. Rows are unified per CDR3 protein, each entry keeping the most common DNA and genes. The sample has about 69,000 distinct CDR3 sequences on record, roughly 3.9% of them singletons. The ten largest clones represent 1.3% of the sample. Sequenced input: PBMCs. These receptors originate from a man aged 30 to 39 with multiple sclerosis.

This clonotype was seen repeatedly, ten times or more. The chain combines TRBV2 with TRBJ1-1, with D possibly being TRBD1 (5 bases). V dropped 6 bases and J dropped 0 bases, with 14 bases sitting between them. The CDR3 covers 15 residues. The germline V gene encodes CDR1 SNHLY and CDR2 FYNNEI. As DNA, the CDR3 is TGTGCCAGCAGCCCAGACAGAGCCATGAACACTGAAGCTTTCTTT. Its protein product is CASSPDRAMNTEAFF.

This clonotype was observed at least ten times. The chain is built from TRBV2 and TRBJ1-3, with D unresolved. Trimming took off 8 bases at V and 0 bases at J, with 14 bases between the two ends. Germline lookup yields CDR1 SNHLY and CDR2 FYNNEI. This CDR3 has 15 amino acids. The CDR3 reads CASEFSFSSGNTIYF. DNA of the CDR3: TGTGCCAGCGAGTTCTCCTTCAGCTCTGGAAACACCATATATTTT.

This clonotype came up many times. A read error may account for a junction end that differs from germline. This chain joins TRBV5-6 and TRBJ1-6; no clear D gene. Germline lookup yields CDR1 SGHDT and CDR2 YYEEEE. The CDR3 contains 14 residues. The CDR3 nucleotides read TGTGCCAGCAGCTTGGGAGGCAGAAATTCACCCCTCAACTTT. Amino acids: CASSLGGRNSPLNF.

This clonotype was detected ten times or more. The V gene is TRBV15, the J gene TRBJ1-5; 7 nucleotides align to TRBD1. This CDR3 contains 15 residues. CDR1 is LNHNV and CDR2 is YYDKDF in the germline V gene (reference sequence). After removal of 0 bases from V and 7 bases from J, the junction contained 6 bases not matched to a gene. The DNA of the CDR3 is TGTGCCACCAGCAGAGATGAAGGGGGCGGACAGCCCCAGCATTTT. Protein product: CATSRDEGGGQPQHF.

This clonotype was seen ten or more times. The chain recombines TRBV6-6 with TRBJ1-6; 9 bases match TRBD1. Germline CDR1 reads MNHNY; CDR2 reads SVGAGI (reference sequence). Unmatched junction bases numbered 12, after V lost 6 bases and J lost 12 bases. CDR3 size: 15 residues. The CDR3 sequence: CASRPGDREGVPLHF. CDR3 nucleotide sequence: TGTGCCAGCAGACCCGGGGACAGGGAGGGAGTACCCCTCCACTTT.

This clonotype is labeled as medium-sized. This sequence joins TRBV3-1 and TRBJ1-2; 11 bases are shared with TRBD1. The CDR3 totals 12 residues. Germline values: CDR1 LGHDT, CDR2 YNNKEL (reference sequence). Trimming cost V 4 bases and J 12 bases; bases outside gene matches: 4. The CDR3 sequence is CASSPGTGGDTF. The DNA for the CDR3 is TGTGCCAGCAGCCCCGGGACAGGGGGTGACACCTTC.

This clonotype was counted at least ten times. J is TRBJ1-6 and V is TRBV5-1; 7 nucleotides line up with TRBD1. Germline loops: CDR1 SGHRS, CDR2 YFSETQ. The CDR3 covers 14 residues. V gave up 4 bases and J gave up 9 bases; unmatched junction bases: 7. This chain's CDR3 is CASSPGTDSSPLHF. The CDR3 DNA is TGCGCCAGCAGCCCTGGGACAGATTCTTCACCCCTCCACTTT.

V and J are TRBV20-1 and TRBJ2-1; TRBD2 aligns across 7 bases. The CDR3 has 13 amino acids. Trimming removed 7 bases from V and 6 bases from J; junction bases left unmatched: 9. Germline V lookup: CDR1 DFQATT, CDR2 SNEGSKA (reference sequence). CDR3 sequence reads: CSVRLAGPNEQFF. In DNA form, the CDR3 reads TGCAGTGTAAGACTAGCAGGCCCCAATGAGCAGTTCTTC.

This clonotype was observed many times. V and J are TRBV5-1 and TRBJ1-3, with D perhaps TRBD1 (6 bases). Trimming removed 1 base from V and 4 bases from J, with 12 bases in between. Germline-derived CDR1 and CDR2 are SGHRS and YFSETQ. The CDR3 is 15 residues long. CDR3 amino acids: CASSLNYRDGNTIYF. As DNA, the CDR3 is TGCGCCAGCAGCTTGAACTACAGGGACGGAAACACCATATATTTT.

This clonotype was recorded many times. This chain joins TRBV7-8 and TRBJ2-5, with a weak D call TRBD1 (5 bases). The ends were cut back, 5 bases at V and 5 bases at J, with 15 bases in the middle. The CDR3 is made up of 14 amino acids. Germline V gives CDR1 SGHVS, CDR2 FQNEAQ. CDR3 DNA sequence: TGTGCCAGCAGCCCCCCCGTGAAGGGGGAGACCCAGTACTTC. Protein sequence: CASSPPVKGETQYF.

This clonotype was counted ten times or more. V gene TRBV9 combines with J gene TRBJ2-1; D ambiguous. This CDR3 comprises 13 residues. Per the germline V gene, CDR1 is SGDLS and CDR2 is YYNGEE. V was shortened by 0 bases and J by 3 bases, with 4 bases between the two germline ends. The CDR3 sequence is CASSVELYNEQFF. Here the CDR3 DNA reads TGTGCCAGCAGCGTAGAGCTCTACAATGAGCAGTTCTTC.

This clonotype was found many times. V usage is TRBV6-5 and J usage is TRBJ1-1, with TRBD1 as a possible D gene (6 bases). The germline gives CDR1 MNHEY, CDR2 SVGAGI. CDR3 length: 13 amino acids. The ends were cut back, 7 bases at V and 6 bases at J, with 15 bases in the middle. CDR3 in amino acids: CASITRGRSEAFF. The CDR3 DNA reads TGTGCCAGCATCACCCGGGGGCGGTCTGAAGCTTTCTTT.